Listed below are T cell receptor beta chains from one sample, sequenced in a study of cytomegalovirus exposure and HLA in healthy donors. Profiled with immunoSEQ multiplex PCR; TCRdb holds only in-frame clones, not every one. This table has approximately 300,000 clones, 84% appearing once. Material: PBMCs. Every receptor here comes from a woman aged 35 to 49 in good health and CMV-seropositive. CDR3s include the opening cysteine and the closing phenylalanine or tryptophan. The D gene is left open where the match is weak. Rows give clone size only sometimes, using once, few, many, or a class for an expanded clone.

v_gene	j_gene	abundance	d_gene	CDR3aa	CDR3nt
TRBV5-4	TRBJ1-2	NA	NA	CASSWGPSGFYGYTF	TGTGCCAGCAGCTGGGGGCCTTCGGGATTCTATGGCTACACCTTC
TRBV19	TRBJ2-2	NA	NA	CASSMTRAANTGELFF	TGTGCCAGTAGTATGACTAGGGCGGCGAACACCGGGGAGCTGTTTTTT
TRBV6-1	TRBJ2-5	NA	NA	CASSTWGNRQETQYF	TGTGCCAGCAGTACCTGGGGCAACCGCCAAGAGACCCAGTACTTC
TRBV6-6	TRBJ1-2	NA	TRBD1	CASSYSADRGGYTF	TGTGCCAGCAGTTACTCCGCGGACAGGGGAGGCTACACCTTC
TRBV27	TRBJ2-2	NA	NA	CASSFWHTGELFF	TGTGCCAGCAGTTTCTGGCACACCGGGGAGCTGTTTTTT
TRBV28	TRBJ2-2	NA	TRBD2	CASIGRALNTGELFF	TGTGCCAGCATTGGGAGGGCTCTGAACACCGGGGAGCTGTTTTTT
TRBV5-1	TRBJ2-7	NA	TRBD2	CASSLAAGGRNEQYF	TGCGCCAGCAGCTTGGCGGCGGGAGGGCGAAACGAGCAGTACTTC
TRBV18	TRBJ1-5	few	TRBD1	CASSPGTDPNQPQHF	TGTGCCAGCTCACCCGGGACAGACCCCAATCAGCCCCAGCATTTT
TRBV4-1	TRBJ1-4	once	NA	CASSSQAGEGMDEKLFF	TGCGCCAGCAGCTCGCAGGCGGGGGAAGGGATGGATGAAAAACTGTTTTTT
TRBV5-1	TRBJ1-3	NA	TRBD1	CASSQAGQGVNTIYF	TGCGCCAGCAGCCAGGCGGGACAGGGTGTAAACACCATATATTTT
TRBV21-1	TRBJ1-1	NA	NA	CASSARRRTGPNTEAFF	TGTGCCAGCAGCGCCCGGAGGAGGACAGGGCCGAACACTGAAGCTTTCTTT
TRBV5-4	TRBJ2-3	NA	NA	CASSPPGDTQYF	TGTGCCAGCAGCCCCCCGGGAGATACGCAGTATTTT
TRBV5-6	TRBJ2-2	NA	NA	CASSLLAGTGELFF	TGTGCCAGCAGCTTGTTGGCGGGAACCGGGGAGCTGTTTTTT
TRBV28	TRBJ2-7	NA	TRBD2	CASSFGGGPGEQYF	TGTGCCAGCAGTTTTGGGGGAGGGCCTGGCGAGCAGTACTTC
TRBV10-3	TRBJ2-1	NA	NA	CAIRTLCGPAYNEQFF	TGTGCCATCAGGACCCTCTGCGGGCCGGCCTACAATGAGCAGTTCTTC
TRBV28	TRBJ2-7	NA	TRBD2	CASSLSALAGPGYEQYF	TGTGCCAGCAGTTTATCGGCACTAGCGGGCCCAGGCTACGAGCAGTACTTC
TRBV7-9	TRBJ1-1	NA	TRBD1	CASSPAGGADTEAFF	TGTGCCAGCAGCCCAGCAGGGGGCGCGGACACTGAAGCTTTCTTT
TRBV7-9	TRBJ1-2	NA	NA	CASSAAGGIGYGYTF	TGTGCCAGCAGCGCCGCGGGGGGTATCGGCTATGGCTACACCTTC
TRBV2	TRBJ1-5	NA	NA	CASTRLGAGNQPQHF	TGTGCCAGCACTAGACTGGGGGCCGGCAATCAGCCCCAGCATTTT
TRBV27	TRBJ1-1	NA	TRBD1	CASRDRVNTEAFF	TGTGCCAGCAGGGACAGGGTGAACACTGAAGCTTTCTTT
TRBV7-9	TRBJ2-7	NA	NA	CASSLTGGAYEQYF	TGTGCCAGCAGCTTGACCGGAGGAGCTTACGAGCAGTACTTC
TRBV4-3	TRBJ2-4	NA	TRBD2	CASSQEGGSGGKNIQYF	TGCGCCAGCAGCCAAGAGGGAGGGTCGGGTGGCAAAAACATTCAGTACTTC
TRBV6-5	TRBJ1-2	NA	NA	CASSYDSFYGYTF	TGTGCCAGCAGTTACGACAGTTTCTATGGCTACACCTTC
TRBV7-7	TRBJ2-5	few	TRBD1	CASSSDRAQETQYF	TGTGCTAGCAGTTCGGACAGGGCCCAAGAGACCCAGTACTTC
TRBV19	TRBJ2-2	NA	NA	CASNPRERNTGELFF	TGTGCCTCCAACCCCCGGGAGAGGAACACCGGGGAGCTGTTTTTT
TRBV20-1	TRBJ1-2	NA	TRBD1	CSASDREGYTF	TGCAGTGCTTCGGACAGGGAGGGCTACACCTTC
TRBV11-2	TRBJ1-2	NA	NA	CASSSDRYYNYGYTF	TGTGCCAGCAGCTCTGACAGATACTACAACTATGGCTACACCTTC
TRBV20-1	TRBJ2-1	few	NA	CSASSIHEQFF	TGCAGTGCTAGTTCTATCCATGAGCAGTTCTTC
TRBV9	TRBJ2-7	NA	TRBD2	CASSEGGFGGARSGRAVEQYF	TGTGCCAGCAGCGAGGGGGGGTTTGGGGGGGCCCGTAGCGGGAGGGCCGTCGAGCAGTACTTC
TRBV5-6	TRBJ1-6	NA	NA	CASSLNTYNSPLHF	TGTGCCAGCAGCTTGAACACATATAATTCACCCCTCCACTTT
TRBV9	TRBJ1-1	NA	NA	CASSKGSMNTEAFF	TGTGCCAGCAGCAAGGGGTCCATGAACACTGAAGCTTTCTTT
TRBV11-3	TRBJ2-7	NA	NA	CASSLGSYKDEQYF	TGTGCCAGCAGCTTAGGTTCCTATAAAGACGAGCAGTACTTC
TRBV7-2	TRBJ2-7	NA	TRBD1	CASSNPPGTGGYEQYF	TGTGCCAGCTCCAACCCGCCCGGGACAGGGGGCTACGAGCAGTACTTC
TRBV11-2	TRBJ2-7	NA	TRBD2	CASSLEGGLAGEQYF	TGTGCCAGCAGCTTAGAAGGAGGACTAGCGGGCGAGCAGTACTTC
TRBV4-1	TRBJ2-2	once	NA	CASSQEALQSTGELFF	TGCGCCAGCAGCCAAGAAGCGCTGCAGAGCACCGGGGAGCTGTTTTTT
TRBV7-9	TRBJ2-1	NA	TRBD1	CASSMTGSSYNEQFF	TGTGCCAGCAGCATGACAGGGAGCTCCTACAATGAGCAGTTCTTC
TRBV6-1	TRBJ2-1	NA	TRBD2	CASSEPWAGGSNEQFF	TGTGCCAGCAGTGAACCTTGGGCGGGAGGGTCCAATGAGCAGTTCTTC
TRBV2	TRBJ2-7	NA	NA	CASSPMGSGTYEQYF	TGTGCCAGCAGTCCAATGGGTAGCGGAACCTACGAGCAGTACTTC
TRBV6-5	TRBJ2-3	NA	TRBD1	CASSPPGQGSDTQYF	TGTGCCAGCAGTCCCCCGGGACAGGGCTCCGATACGCAGTATTTT
TRBV7-9	TRBJ1-3	NA	NA	CASSLGSSGNTIYF	TGTGCCAGCAGCTTAGGCAGCTCTGGAAACACCATATATTTT